The clone carrying this T cell receptor (beta chain) was recorded many times. This entry comes from a study of T-cell reconstitution after alpha-beta-depleted transplantation in children. Library preparation (for TCRbeta) was performed with unique molecular identifiers. MiXCR, applied by TCRdb to the PCR reads, yields one record per CDR3 protein. The profile shows around 93,000 distinct CDR3 sequences, roughly 8% of them singletons. The CDR3 is 12 amino acids. Germline V gene lookup returns CDR1 SGHRS and CDR2 YFSETQ. V was clipped by 3 bases and J by 9 bases, with 10 bases between them. This chain links TRBV5-1 with TRBJ2-1; possible D gene TRBD2, 6 bases. The input for sequencing was PBMCs from the stem cell graft donor, taken from the stem cell graft. The sequence was collected from a human donor who donated a stem cell graft to a child with congenital amegakaryocytic thrombocytopenia. The CDR3 DNA reads TGCGCCAGCAGCTGGGGGGATACTGAGCAGTTCTTC. It is translated as CASSWGDTEQFF.